The next 9 T cell receptor beta chains were all read from a single sample in a study of regulatory T cells in long-lasting Graves disease. Combining iRepertoire HTBI primers with Arm-PCR of CDR3 regions, the authors built TCR beta libraries. TCRdb re-analysed the multiplex PCR reads in MiXCR, keeping a single row per CDR3 protein. Of 700,000 or so distinct CDR3 sequences in the sample, 25% to 35% were seen once. The time point: persistent/refractory GD, antithyroid drugs over 5 years with positive TRAb. PBMC RNA was the source of the TCR library. Source: peripheral blood mononuclear cells (PBMCs), taken when the disease was refractory, from a patient treated with antithyroid drugs. The origin of the receptors is a female donor with Graves disease.

This sequence joins TRBV12-3 or TRBV12-4 and TRBJ1-2, with TRBD1 as a possible D gene (6 bases). Trimming left V 4 bases short and J 5 bases short, with 14 bases between. The CDR3 has 14 amino acids. In DNA, the CDR3 is TGTGCCAGCAGTTCGGACAGCGAACCTTATGGCTACACCTTC. This codes for CASSSDSEPYGYTF.

The chain carries TRBV11-2 and TRBJ1-6; TRBD1 might be the D (6 bases). Germline loops: CDR1 SGHAT, CDR2 FQNNGV. V shed 5 bases and J shed 7 bases, with 18 bases lying between them. This CDR3 region has 16 residues. CDR3 coding DNA: TGTGCCAGCAGCCCGCTAACAGGGCCGGGGAATTCACCCCTCCACTTT. It specifies CASSPLTGPGNSPLHF.

This clonotype was detected many times. This rearrangement joins TRBV6-1 to TRBJ1-6, with D uncertain. Looked up from germline, CDR1 is MNHNS and CDR2 is SASEGT. V lost 5 bases and J 8 bases, leaving 13 bases between the germline ends. The CDR3 consists of 14 residues. CDR3 loop: CASSTQLGDSPLHF. CDR3 DNA sequence: TGTGCCAGCAGTACACAACTTGGGGATTCACCCCTCCACTTT.

This rearrangement joins TRBV27 to TRBJ1-3, with a possible D match to TRBD1 (5 bases). The CDR3 runs 14 residues. From germline, CDR1 is MNHEY and CDR2 SMNVEV (reference sequence). V was cut by 3 bases and J by 4 bases, with 10 bases left in between. The chain's CDR3 is CASSLRGTGNTIYF. The CDR3, as DNA: TGTGCCAGCAGTTTGCGGGGGACCGGAAACACCATATATTTT.

The chain recombines TRBV11-2 with TRBJ2-7; 12 nucleotides agree with TRBD2. The CDR3 spans 14 residues. Germline CDR1 and CDR2: SGHAT and FQNNGV. The J segment lost 6 bases and the V segment lost 5 bases, leaving 5 bases of the junction unmatched. CDR3 sequence reads: CASSHGLAGSEQYF. The CDR3 nucleotides read TGTGCCAGCAGCCACGGACTAGCGGGAAGCGAGCAGTACTTC.

This clonotype was found a few times. CDR3 sequence (DNA): TGTGCCAGCAGTTTTATGTTGGGTCAACCGGGGGAGCAGTACTTC. Translated: CASSFMLGQPGEQYF. The chain has TRBV12-3 or TRBV12-4 and TRBJ2-7, with D possibly matching TRBD2 (5 bases). The V end lost 3 bases, the J end lost 7 bases, and 19 bases lay between the germline ends. This CDR3 comprises 15 residues.

In this sample, this clonotype turned up a few times. The V call is TRBV3-1, the J call TRBJ2-4; D tentatively fits TRBD1 or TRBD2 (5 bases each). Germline values: CDR1 LGHDT, CDR2 YNNKEL (reference sequence). Trimming shortened V by 4 bases and J by 5 bases, and 12 bases separated the two germline ends. The CDR3 consists of 14 residues. CDR3 in amino acids: CASSLPGRQNIQYF. The CDR3 nucleotides are TGTGCCAGCAGCCTACCGGGACGCCAAAACATTCAGTACTTC.

This clonotype was picked up a small number of times. The chain joins TRBV10-1 to TRBJ1-5; D may be TRBD1 (6 bases). Germline loops: CDR1 WNHNN, CDR2 SYGVQD (reference sequence). Trimming cost V 4 bases and J 2 bases, with 15 bases left between them. CDR3 length: 16 residues. CDR3: CASSAPGAVGNQPQHF. DNA of the CDR3: TGCGCCAGCAGTGCCCCAGGGGCGGTGGGCAATCAGCCCCAGCATTTT.

The rearrangement uses TRBV10-3 and TRBJ1-4, with 7 bases lining up with TRBD1. Germline V gene data show CDR1 as ENHRY and CDR2 as SYGVKD. This CDR3 has 16 residues. V shed 6 bases and J 8 bases; nucleotides not matched to a gene: 15. CDR3 sequence reads: CAISEINRGLKEKLFF. Here the CDR3 DNA reads TGTGCCATCAGCGAAATTAACAGGGGCCTTAAAGAAAAACTGTTTTTT.